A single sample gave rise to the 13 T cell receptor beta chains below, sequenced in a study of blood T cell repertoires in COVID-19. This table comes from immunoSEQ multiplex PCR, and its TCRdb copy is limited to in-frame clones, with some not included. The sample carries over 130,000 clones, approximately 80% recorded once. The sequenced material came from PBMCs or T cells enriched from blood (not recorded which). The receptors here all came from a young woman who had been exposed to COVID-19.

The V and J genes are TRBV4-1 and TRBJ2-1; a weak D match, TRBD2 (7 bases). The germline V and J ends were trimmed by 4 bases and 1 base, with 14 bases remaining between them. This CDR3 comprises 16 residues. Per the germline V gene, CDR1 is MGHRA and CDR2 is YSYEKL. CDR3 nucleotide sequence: TGCGCCAGCAGCCCTGGGGGGGGGCCTTCCTACAATGAGCAGTTCTTC. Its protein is CASSPGGGPSYNEQFF.

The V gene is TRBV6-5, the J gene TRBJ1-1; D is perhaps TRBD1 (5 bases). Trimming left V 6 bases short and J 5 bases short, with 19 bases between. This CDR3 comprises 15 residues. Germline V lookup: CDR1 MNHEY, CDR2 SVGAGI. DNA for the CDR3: TGTGCCAGCAGAGCTCAAGGGGTTCGGGGGACTGAAGCTTTCTTT. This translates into CASRAQGVRGTEAFF.

The CDR3 loop is CASSFWPGATEAFF. The CDR3 nucleotides read TGTGCCAGCAGTTTTTGGCCAGGGGCCACTGAAGCTTTCTTT. The chain carries TRBV28 and TRBJ1-1; possible D gene TRBD1, 6 bases. V lost 3 bases and J lost 4, with 12 bases in between. Germline V CDR1 and CDR2: MDHEN, SYDVKM. This CDR3 is built from 14 residues.

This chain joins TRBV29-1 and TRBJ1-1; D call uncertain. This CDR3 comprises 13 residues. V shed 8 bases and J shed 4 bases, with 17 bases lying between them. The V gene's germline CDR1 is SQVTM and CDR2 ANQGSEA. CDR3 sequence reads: CSTYTTLSTEAFF. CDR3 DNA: TGCAGCACCTACACTACCCTGAGCACTGAAGCTTTCTTT.

The CDR3 here is CASSVGTSGREYTGELFF. In nucleotides, the CDR3 is TGTGCCAGCAGCGTAGGGACTAGCGGGAGGGAGTACACCGGGGAGCTGTTTTTT. This sequence joins TRBV9 and TRBJ2-2; 15 nucleotides match TRBD2. The length of the CDR3 is 18 residues. Unmatched junction bases numbered 3, after V lost 0 bases and J lost 3 bases. Per the germline V gene, CDR1 is SGDLS and CDR2 is YYNGEE.

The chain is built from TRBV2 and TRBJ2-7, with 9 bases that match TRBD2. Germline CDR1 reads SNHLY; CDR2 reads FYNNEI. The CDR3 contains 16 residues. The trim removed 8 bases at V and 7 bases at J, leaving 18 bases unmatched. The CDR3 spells CASYRLADPTGGEQYF. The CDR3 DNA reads TGTGCCAGCTACCGACTAGCGGACCCTACGGGCGGGGAGCAGTACTTC. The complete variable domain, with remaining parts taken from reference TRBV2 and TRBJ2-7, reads EPEVTQTPSHQVTQMGQEVILRCVPISNHLYFYWYRQILGQKVEFLVSFYNNEISEKSEIFDDQFSVERPDGSNFTLKIRSTKLEDSAMYFCASYRLADPTGGEQYFGPGTRLTVT.

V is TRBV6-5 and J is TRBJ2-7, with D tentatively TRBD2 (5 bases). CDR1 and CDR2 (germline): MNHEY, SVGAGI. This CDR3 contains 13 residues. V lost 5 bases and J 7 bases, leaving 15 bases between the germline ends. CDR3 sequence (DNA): TGTGCCAGCAGTCACCCGGGGTTTCGGGAGCAGTACTTC. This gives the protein CASSHPGFREQYF.

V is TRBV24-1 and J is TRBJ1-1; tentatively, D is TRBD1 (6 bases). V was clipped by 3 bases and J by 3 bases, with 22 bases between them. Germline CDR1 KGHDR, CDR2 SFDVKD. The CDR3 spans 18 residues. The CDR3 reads CATSDRADRPLRDTEAFF. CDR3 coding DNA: TGTGCCACCAGTGATCGCGCAGACAGGCCTCTAAGGGACACTGAAGCTTTCTTT.

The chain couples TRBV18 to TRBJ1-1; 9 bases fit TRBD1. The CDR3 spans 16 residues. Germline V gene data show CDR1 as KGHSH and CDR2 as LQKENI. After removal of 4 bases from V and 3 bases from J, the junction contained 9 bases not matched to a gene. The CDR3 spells CASSLFRQGGDTEAFF. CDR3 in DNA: TGTGCCAGCTCACTTTTCAGACAGGGGGGGGACACTGAAGCTTTCTTT.

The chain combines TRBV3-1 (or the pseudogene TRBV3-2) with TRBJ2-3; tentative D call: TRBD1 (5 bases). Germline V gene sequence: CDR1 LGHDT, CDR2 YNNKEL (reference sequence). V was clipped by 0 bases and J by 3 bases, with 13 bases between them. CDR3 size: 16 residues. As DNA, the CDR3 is TGTGCCAGCAGCCAAGATCTAGGGGTACCGACAGATACGCAGTATTTT. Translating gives CASSQDLGVPTDTQYF.

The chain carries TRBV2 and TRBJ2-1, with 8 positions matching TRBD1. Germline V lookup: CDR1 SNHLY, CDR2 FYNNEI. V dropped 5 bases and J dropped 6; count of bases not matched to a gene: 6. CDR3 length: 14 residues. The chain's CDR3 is CASSSQGAGNEQFF. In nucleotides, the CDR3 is TGTGCCAGCAGTAGCCAGGGGGCCGGCAATGAGCAGTTCTTC.

The CDR3 nucleotides are TGTGCCTGGAGGGGGACAGGTAGCACAGATACGCAGTATTTT. Translation gives CAWRGTGSTDTQYF. The V gene is TRBV30, the J gene TRBJ2-3, with 8 bases fitting TRBD1. This CDR3 spans 14 amino acids. J lost 0 bases, V lost 3 bases, and 2 bases had no gene match. Germline V gives CDR1 GTSNPN, CDR2 SVGIG (reference sequence).

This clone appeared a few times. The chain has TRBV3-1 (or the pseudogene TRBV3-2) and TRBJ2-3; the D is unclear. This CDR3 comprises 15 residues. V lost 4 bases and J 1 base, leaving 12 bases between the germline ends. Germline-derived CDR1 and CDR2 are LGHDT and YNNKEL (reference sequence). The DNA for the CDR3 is TGTGCCAGCAGCCCTCGTTTAACGGGCACAGATACGCAGTATTTT. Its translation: CASSPRLTGTDTQYF.